This T cell receptor (beta chain) was sequenced in a study of blood T cell repertoires in COVID-19 (dated by TCRdb to about 2020). The study in broad terms: Collaborator samples came from the United States, Italy and Spain and covered acute and convalescent phases of COVID-19. The prospective study material was composed of cDNA or gDNA derived from T cells, B-cell-depleted T cells, or PBMCs. Deeply sampled blood TCRbeta repertoires from subjects exposed to, actively infected with, or recovered from COVID-19 were included in the dataset. The repertoires were released in a freely available public database intended as a resource for research on the immune response to SARS-CoV-2. The samples were drawn from two sources: the first 160 participants of the ongoing ImmuneRACE study, and fewer than 1,500 subjects contributed by 6 global collaborators. A de-identified subject ID, COVID-19 status, age in years and sex were almost always included in the sample metadata. HLA class I and class II types, where available, came from metadata supplied by the sample provider rather than from assay-based typing.

The immunoSEQ Assay, a bias-controlled multiplex PCR, was used to amplify TCRbeta CDR3 regions from genomic DNA. In the source study's methods: The number of nucleated cells in each sample was estimated by amplification of reference gene primers within the assay. To quantify the absolute abundance of each unique TCRbeta CDR3 rearrangement, sequence reads were collapsed and filtered. For each sample, productive Simpson clonality was calculated by taking the square root of Simpson's diversity index across productive rearrangements. What TCRdb holds here is the immuneACCESS table cut down to in-frame rearrangements. Part of the clones is not present; checked against another copy, under half of the missing clones reflect an unresolved V gene, and the others are unexplained. Clone size and the V and J calls come from that table; the DNA yielded D and trimming. The sample includes some 490,000 clones, with 80% to 90% observed a single time. 3% to 4% of the sample is in the top ten clones.

Worth noting for this clone: The antigen it recognizes is unknown. It has no much larger one-base neighbor in the sample; base qualities were not kept.

Collaborating institutions collected whole blood in K2EDTA tubes following their own protocols. For TCRbeta analysis, collaborators shipped samples in one of three forms: frozen whole blood, isolated PBMCs, or DNA extracted from either of those sample types. Results the study describes overall, beyond this receptor: The quantity of clinical and demographic metadata differed by source and by participant and was supplied without curation.

Trimming takes 6 bases off V and 4 bases off J; junction bases not matched to a gene: 11. Based on the germline V gene (reference sequence), the CDR1 and CDR2 sequences are LNHDA and SQIVND. The CDR3 sequence holds 15 residues, the cysteine and phenylalanine included. The retained sequence is limited to the CDR3, 45 bases, with the frame set at the first base. Sequenced sample: peripheral blood. This TCR came from a human donor in a cohort sampled during active COVID-19. The chain was built from TRBV19 and TRBJ1-1; TRBD1 agrees with 7 junctional bases. The CDR3 corresponds to CASSLSFQGGTEAFF. The DNA is as follows: TGTGCCAGTAGCCTTTCCTTCCAGGGGGGCACTGAAGCTTTCTTT. The full variable domain, with segments outside the CDR3 supplied by the reference TRBV19 and TRBJ1-1 proteins, appears as DGGITQSPKYLFRKEGQNVTLSCEQNLNHDAMYWYRQDPGQGLRLIYYSQIVNDFQKGDIAEGYSVSREKKESFPLTVTSAQKNPTAFYLCASSLSFQGGTEAFFGQGTRLTVV.